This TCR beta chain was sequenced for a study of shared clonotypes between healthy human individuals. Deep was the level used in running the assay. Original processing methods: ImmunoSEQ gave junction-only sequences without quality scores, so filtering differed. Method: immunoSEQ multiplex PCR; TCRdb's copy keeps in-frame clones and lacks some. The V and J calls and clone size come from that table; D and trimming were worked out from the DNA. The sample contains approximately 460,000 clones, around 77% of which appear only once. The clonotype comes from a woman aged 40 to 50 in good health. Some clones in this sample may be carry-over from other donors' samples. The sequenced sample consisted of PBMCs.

The CDR3 nucleotides read TGTGCCAGCAGTTGGCCCGGGGACAATGAGCAGTTCTTC. This sequence encodes CASSWPGDNEQFF. This sequence joins TRBV6-5 and TRBJ2-1, with D maybe TRBD2 (5 bases). V lost 4 bases to trimming and J lost 5 bases, with 9 bases between them. The CDR3 runs to 13 residues. Germline CDR1 MNHEY, CDR2 SVGAGI.